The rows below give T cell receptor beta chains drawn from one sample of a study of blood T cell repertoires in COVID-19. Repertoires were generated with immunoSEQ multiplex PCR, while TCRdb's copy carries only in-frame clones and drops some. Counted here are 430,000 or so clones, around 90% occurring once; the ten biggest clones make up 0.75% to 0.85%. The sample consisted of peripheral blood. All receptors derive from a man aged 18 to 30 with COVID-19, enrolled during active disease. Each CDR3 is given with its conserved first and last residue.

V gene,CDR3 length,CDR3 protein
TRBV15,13,CATSVDRVAEAFF
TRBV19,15,CASSIWGGTNEKLFF
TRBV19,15,CASMQGSRSTDTQYF
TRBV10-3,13,CAIGASSSYEQYF
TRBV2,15,CASSPSDRQNTEAFF
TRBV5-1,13,CASSPQQGYEQYF
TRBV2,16,CASSEDPDLNTGELFF
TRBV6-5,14,CASSYGTGEETQYF
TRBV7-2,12,CASSHRANTIYF
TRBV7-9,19,CASSLRGTGSGGSTDTQYF
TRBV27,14,CASMNSGATDTQYF
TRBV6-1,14,CAIGRDRGSQPQHF
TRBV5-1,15,CASSPTSSASYEQYF
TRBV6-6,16,CASSYSGRGFGNTIYF
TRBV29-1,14,CSVRGAGGDYGYTF
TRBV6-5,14,CASRVGTNTGELFF
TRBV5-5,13,CASSTTGLQTQYF
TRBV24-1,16,CATSDTRTRVGETQYF
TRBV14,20,CASSPKLGLAGWSSYNEQFF
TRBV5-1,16,CASSLGSGTGGEKLFF
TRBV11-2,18,CASSLVSGVRGNTGELFF
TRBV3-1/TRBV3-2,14,CASSQDIRGNEQFF
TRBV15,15,CATSRGGQGAYEQYF
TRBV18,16,CASSSGTGLLVQPQHF
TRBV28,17,CASSPPRQGVGNSPLHF
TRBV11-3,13,CASSSSGYNEQFF
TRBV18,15,CASSYPQGTGETQYF
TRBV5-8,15,CASSPALQRGDPQYF
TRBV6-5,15,CASRPGGTAYNEQFF
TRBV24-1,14,CATMDRGLAGELFF
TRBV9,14,CASSPGQDYNEQFF
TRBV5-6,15,CASSEAGSGKDTQYF
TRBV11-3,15,CASSPGRDSSYEQYF
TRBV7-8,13,CASSFSSDTEAFF
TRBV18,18,CASSPSNTRVRGTGELFF
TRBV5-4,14,CASSSRGSSYEQYF
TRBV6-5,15,CASSYSRYLDNEQFF
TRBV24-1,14,CATSDGLAGDTQYF
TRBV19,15,CASGKTGVSYNEQFF
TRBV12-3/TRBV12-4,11,CASSFKNIQYF
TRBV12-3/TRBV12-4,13,CASSLPGWYEQYF
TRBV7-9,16,CASSPSLAGGLNTQYF
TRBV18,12,CASSPSVGEQFF
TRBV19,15,CASKGTGNSNQPQHF
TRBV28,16,CASSFRNRGGNQPQHF
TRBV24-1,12,CATSDSNYGYTF
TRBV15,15,CATSRDGQENQPQHF
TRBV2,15,CASSGPSRFSNEQFF
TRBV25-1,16,CASSQHWTSGVDEQFF
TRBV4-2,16,CASSQDPQGINEKLFF
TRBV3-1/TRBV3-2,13,CASSQARNQPQHF
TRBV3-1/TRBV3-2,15,CASSQDRGVVETQYF
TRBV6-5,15,CASSTRSGKGDEQYF
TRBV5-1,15,CASSPLSGGLYEQFF
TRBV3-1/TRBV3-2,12,CASGGTGREQYF